These T cell receptor beta chains were read from a single sample in a study of blood T cell repertoires in COVID-19. The assay was immunoSEQ multiplex PCR, and TCRdb's table has in-frame clones only and misses some. The table records roughly 230,000 clones, roughly 83% of them present only once. The specimen sequenced was peripheral blood. The receptors here all came from a man aged 35-49 years with acute or convalescent COVID-19. Both conserved end residues are part of each CDR3. Each record gives: clone size, V gene, J gene, D gene, CDR3 DNA, CDR3 protein. D genes are given only for firm matches. Clone size, where shown, is once, few, many, or a class for clones that have expanded.

size: -; V: TRBV5-6; J: TRBJ1-2; D: TRBD1; DNA: TGTGCCAGCAGCGCCGGGACAGGGATAGGGAACTATGGCTACACCTTC; CDR3: CASSAGTGIGNYGYTF
size: -; V: TRBV30; J: TRBJ1-1; D: -; DNA: TGTGCCTGGAGCGGGGGGGTTTTAAACACTGAAGCTTTCTTT; CDR3: CAWSGGVLNTEAFF
size: -; V: TRBV5-5; J: TRBJ2-2; D: TRBD1; DNA: TGTGCCAGCAGCTGGGACAGAAACACCGGGGAGCTGTTTTTT; CDR3: CASSWDRNTGELFF
size: -; V: TRBV6-2/TRBV6-3; J: TRBJ2-7; D: TRBD1; DNA: TGTGCCAGCAGTTACTCCTCCGGGACAGGATACTACGAGCAGTACTTC; CDR3: CASSYSSGTGYYEQYF
size: -; V: TRBV15; J: TRBJ2-3; D: -; DNA: TGTGCCACCAGCAGGCGGACCGCGGGCCATACGCAGTATTTT; CDR3: CATSRRTAGHTQYF
size: -; V: TRBV28; J: TRBJ2-1; D: TRBD2; DNA: TGTGCCAGCCATCGCCGGGGAGCGGGGTTATACAATGAGCAGTTCTTC; CDR3: CASHRRGAGLYNEQFF
size: -; V: TRBV11-2; J: TRBJ2-5; D: TRBD2; DNA: TGTGCCAGCAGCTTAGAGAGACTAGCGGGAGGGCCAGAGACCCAGTACTTC; CDR3: CASSLERLAGGPETQYF
size: -; V: TRBV20-1; J: TRBJ2-1; D: -; DNA: TGCAGTGCTAGTGAGTCCGGGAGACGATACAATGAGCAGTTCTTC; CDR3: CSASESGRRYNEQFF
size: -; V: TRBV15; J: TRBJ1-2; D: -; DNA: TGTGCCACCAGCAGAGAACGGAGCTATGGCTACACCTTC; CDR3: CATSRERSYGYTF
size: -; V: TRBV9; J: TRBJ2-5; D: -; DNA: TGTGCCAGCAGCGTAGGGGGGGTTCCTCAAGAGACCCAGTACTTC; CDR3: CASSVGGVPQETQYF
size: -; V: TRBV19; J: TRBJ1-2; D: -; DNA: TGTGCCAGTAGTATCGGGAGTAACTATGGCTACACCTTC; CDR3: CASSIGSNYGYTF
size: -; V: TRBV7-2; J: TRBJ2-1; D: -; DNA: TGTGCCAGCAGCTTAGTTTCGAGCGGTCTCAATGAGCAGTTCTTC; CDR3: CASSLVSSGLNEQFF
size: -; V: TRBV15; J: TRBJ1-2; D: TRBD1; DNA: TGTGCCACCAGCAAGTCGGGACAGGGGGCAGGATATGGCTACACCTTC; CDR3: CATSKSGQGAGYGYTF
size: -; V: TRBV6-2/TRBV6-3; J: TRBJ1-1; D: -; DNA: TGTGCCAGCAGTTACGCAGTCTCGGGCACTGAAGCTTTCTTT; CDR3: CASSYAVSGTEAFF
size: once; V: TRBV6-5; J: TRBJ1-1; D: -; DNA: TGTGCCAGCCGGTGGAACACTGAAGCTTTCTTT; CDR3: CASRWNTEAFF
size: -; V: TRBV30; J: TRBJ1-6; D: TRBD1; DNA: TGTGCCTGGAGTTCCGGGACAGGGAATTCACCCCTCCACTTT; CDR3: CAWSSGTGNSPLHF
size: -; V: TRBV4-2; J: TRBJ2-1; D: TRBD2; DNA: TGTGCCAGCAGCCTAGCGGGGGGCGGACCCGGCAATGAGCAGTTCTTC; CDR3: CASSLAGGGPGNEQFF
size: -; V: TRBV28; J: TRBJ2-3; D: TRBD2; DNA: TGTGCCAGCGGGTTTCTAGCGGGAGCCACAGATACGCAGTATTTT; CDR3: CASGFLAGATDTQYF
size: -; V: TRBV18; J: TRBJ2-1; D: -; DNA: TGTGCCAGCTCACCGAAGGCGACTAGTCATGAGCAGTTCTTC; CDR3: CASSPKATSHEQFF
size: -; V: TRBV6-5; J: TRBJ2-1; D: -; DNA: TGTGCCAGCAGTTTTAATAGGTTGGGGGGTCGGTTCTTC; CDR3: CASSFNRLGGRFF
size: -; V: TRBV3-1/TRBV3-2; J: TRBJ2-3; D: TRBD2; DNA: TGTGCCAGCAGCCAAGGCCTAGCGGGAGGGGGAGGAGATACGCAGTATTTT; CDR3: CASSQGLAGGGGDTQYF
size: -; V: TRBV5-4; J: TRBJ2-1; D: -; DNA: TGTGCCAGCAGCGACCCTAGGAGAAGGTCCTACAATGAGCAGTTCTTC; CDR3: CASSDPRRRSYNEQFF
size: -; V: TRBV9; J: TRBJ2-5; D: TRBD2; DNA: TGTGCCAGCAGCGCTAGCGGGAGGGATGAGACCCAGTACTTC; CDR3: CASSASGRDETQYF
size: -; V: TRBV7-8; J: TRBJ2-7; D: -; DNA: TGTGCCAGCAGCTTAGGGCACGGCAGGGATAACTACGAGCAGTACTTC; CDR3: CASSLGHGRDNYEQYF
size: -; V: TRBV2; J: TRBJ2-2; D: TRBD2; DNA: TGTGCCAGCAGTGCGTTTGCGGGAGGGGGCGGGCAGCTGTTTTTT; CDR3: CASSAFAGGGGQLFF
size: -; V: TRBV11-1; J: TRBJ1-2; D: -; DNA: TGTGCCAGCAGCCCTACAGGGAATAACTATGGCTACACCTTC; CDR3: CASSPTGNNYGYTF
size: -; V: TRBV4-3; J: TRBJ2-3; D: -; DNA: TGCGCCAGCAGCCTTCTAGCCGGAGACCCAGATACGCAGTATTTT; CDR3: CASSLLAGDPDTQYF
size: -; V: TRBV19; J: TRBJ1-1; D: -; DNA: TGTGCCAGTATAACCAGGGAGAACACTGAAGCTTTCTTT; CDR3: CASITRENTEAFF
size: -; V: TRBV18; J: TRBJ2-7; D: -; DNA: TGTGCCAGCTCAACAGGTGAGGGACATAAATCCTACGAGCAGTACTTC; CDR3: CASSTGEGHKSYEQYF
size: -; V: TRBV19; J: TRBJ1-2; D: -; DNA: TGTGCCAGTAGTATGGCCGGTCAGGGGATAGTTGGGGGCTACACCTTC; CDR3: CASSMAGQGIVGGYTF
size: -; V: TRBV4-2; J: TRBJ2-2; D: TRBD2; DNA: TGTGCCAGCAGCCAAGAATCGTCTAGCGGGAGGGCCGGAACCGGGGAGCTGTTTTTT; CDR3: CASSQESSSGRAGTGELFF
size: -; V: TRBV11-2; J: TRBJ2-1; D: -; DNA: TGTGCCAGCAGCGCGGGATCCTACAATGAGCAGTTCTTC; CDR3: CASSAGSYNEQFF